The T cell receptor beta chain under discussion was sequenced for a study of Ad26.COV2.S vaccination and SARS-CoV-2 variants. Study-level background: As a participant in COV1001, the donor was in the Ad26.COV2.S trial arm. Intramuscularly, Ad26.COV2.S was given either once or twice, 56 days apart. Findings and caveats of the study: There was reportedly substantial breadth in spike-specific CD8+ and CD4+ T cell responses after vaccination.

The protocol was immunoSEQ multiplex PCR, while the TCRdb copy is restricted to in-frame clones and leaves out a portion. The sample contains approximately 480,000 clones, approximately 88% of which appear only once. With respect to this clone: The antigen remains undetermined.

CDR3 length: 16 residues. The V gene's germline CDR1 is LGHNA and CDR2 YNFKEQ. With 1 base clipped from V and 9 bases from J, the junction kept 10 bases outside the gene matches. Treatment defined: some 19 received Ad26.COV2.S at low or high dose, single or two shots; about 5 received placebo; per-sample allocation not given. Sampling was done on day 63 after the first vaccine or placebo injection. This sequence joins TRBV4-2 and TRBJ2-1; 9 nucleotides line up with TRBD1. Sequences were derived from peripheral blood, sampled in a trial of Ad26.COV2.S vaccine versus placebo. The TCR comes from a person aged 18-60 years who received the Ad26.COV2.S COVID-19 vaccine or a placebo. The CDR3 reads CASSQAGQGNRGEQFF. CDR3 coding DNA: TGTGCCAGCAGCCAAGCGGGACAGGGAAATAGGGGTGAGCAGTTCTTC.